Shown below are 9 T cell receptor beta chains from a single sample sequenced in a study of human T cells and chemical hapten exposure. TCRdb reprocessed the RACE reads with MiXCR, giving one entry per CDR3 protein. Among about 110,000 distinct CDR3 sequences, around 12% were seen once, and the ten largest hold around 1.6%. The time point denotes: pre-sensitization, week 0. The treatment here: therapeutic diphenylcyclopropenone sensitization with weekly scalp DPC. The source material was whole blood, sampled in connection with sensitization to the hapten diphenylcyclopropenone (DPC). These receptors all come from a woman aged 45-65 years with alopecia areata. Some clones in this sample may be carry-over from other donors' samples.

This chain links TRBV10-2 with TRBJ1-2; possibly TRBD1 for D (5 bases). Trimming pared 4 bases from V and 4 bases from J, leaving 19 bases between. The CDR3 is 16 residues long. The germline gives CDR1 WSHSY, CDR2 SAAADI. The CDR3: CASSGQGERIPYGYTF. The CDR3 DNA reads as TGCGCCAGCAGTGGCCAAGGGGAACGGATCCCCTATGGCTACACCTTC.

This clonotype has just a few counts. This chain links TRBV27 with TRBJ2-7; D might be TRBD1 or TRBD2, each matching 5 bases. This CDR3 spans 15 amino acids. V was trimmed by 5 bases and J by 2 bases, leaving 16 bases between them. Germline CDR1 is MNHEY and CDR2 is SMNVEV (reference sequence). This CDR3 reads CASSPTGPSPYEQYF. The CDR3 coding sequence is TGTGCCAGCAGTCCTACGGGACCTTCTCCCTACGAGCAGTACTTC.

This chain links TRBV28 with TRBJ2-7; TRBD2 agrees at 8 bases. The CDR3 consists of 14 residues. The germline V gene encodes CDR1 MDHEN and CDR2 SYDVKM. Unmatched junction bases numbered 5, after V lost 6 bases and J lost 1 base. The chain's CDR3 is CASSFGGASYEQYF. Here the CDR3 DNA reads TGTGCCAGCAGCTTCGGGGGGGCGTCCTACGAGCAGTACTTC.

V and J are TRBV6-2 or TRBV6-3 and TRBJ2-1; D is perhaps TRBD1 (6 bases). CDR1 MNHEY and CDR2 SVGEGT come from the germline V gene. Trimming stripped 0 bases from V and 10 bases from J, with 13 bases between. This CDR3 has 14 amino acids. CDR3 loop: CASSYSGGPGEQFF. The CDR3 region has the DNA TGTGCCAGCAGTTACTCTGGGGGCCCTGGGGAGCAGTTCTTC.

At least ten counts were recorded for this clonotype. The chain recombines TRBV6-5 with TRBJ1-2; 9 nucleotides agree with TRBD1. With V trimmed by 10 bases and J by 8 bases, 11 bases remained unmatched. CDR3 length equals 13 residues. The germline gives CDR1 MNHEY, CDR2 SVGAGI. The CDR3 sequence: CATGTGKRQGYTF. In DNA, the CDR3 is TGTGCCACGGGGACAGGGAAACGGCAGGGCTACACCTTC.

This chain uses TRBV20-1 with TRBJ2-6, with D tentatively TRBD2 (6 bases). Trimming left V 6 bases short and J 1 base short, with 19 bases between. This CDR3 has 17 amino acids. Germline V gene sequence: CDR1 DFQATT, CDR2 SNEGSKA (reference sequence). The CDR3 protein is CSAPGRSVPSGANVLTF. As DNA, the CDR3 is TGCAGTGCACCAGGGAGGTCAGTTCCTTCTGGGGCCAACGTCCTGACTTTC.

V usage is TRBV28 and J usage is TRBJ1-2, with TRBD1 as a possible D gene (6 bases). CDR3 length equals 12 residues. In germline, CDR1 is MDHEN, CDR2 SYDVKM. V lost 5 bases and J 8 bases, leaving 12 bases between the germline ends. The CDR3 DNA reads TGTGCCAGCAGTGAGACAGGAAGGGGCTACACCTTC. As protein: CASSETGRGYTF.

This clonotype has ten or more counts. The CDR3 DNA reads as TGCGCCAGCAGCCTCCCTCTTCTAGCGGGAGTCGATGAGCAGTTCTTC. Amino acid sequence: CASSLPLLAGVDEQFF. The chain couples TRBV5-1 to TRBJ2-1; 10 bases match TRBD2. This CDR3 contains 16 residues. Unmatched junction bases numbered 12, after V lost 4 bases and J lost 8 bases. The germline V gene encodes CDR1 SGHRS and CDR2 YFSETQ.

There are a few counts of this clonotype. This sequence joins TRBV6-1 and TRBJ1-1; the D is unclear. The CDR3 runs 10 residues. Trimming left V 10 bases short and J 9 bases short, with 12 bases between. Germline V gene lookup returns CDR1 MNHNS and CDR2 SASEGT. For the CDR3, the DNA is TGTGCCACCACCGAAGGGAAAGCTTTCTTT. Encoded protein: CATTEGKAFF.